This entry lists 9 T cell receptor beta chains sequenced from one sample in a study of metastatic and nonmetastatic thyroid tumors. Nobody among the patients had been given any treatment before thyroid surgery. TCRdb used MiXCR to call clones anew from the PCR reads. Of roughly 55,000 clones in the sample, around 15% were seen once. Input material: blood. These receptor sequences come from a male donor with papillary thyroid cancer or a benign thyroid nodule (not recorded which). Some clones in this sample may be carry-over from other donors' samples.

This clone was observed many times. The chain is built from TRBV11-2 and TRBJ2-7, with TRBD1 matching over 8 bases. This CDR3 region has 16 residues. Per the germline V gene, CDR1 is SGHAT and CDR2 is FQNNGV. Losses at the gene ends were 3 bases for V and 1 base for J; bases not matched to a gene: 8. This CDR3 reads CASSFTGTGESYEQYF. As DNA, the CDR3 is TGTGCCAGCAGCTTTACCGGGACAGGAGAGTCCTACGAGCAGTACTTC.

The chain employs TRBV7-3 and TRBJ2-7; TRBD2 might be the D (6 bases). The CDR3 loop spans 17 amino acids. Germline CDR1 and CDR2: SGHTA and FQGTGA. The V and J ends lost 7 bases and 4 bases respectively, with 26 bases between them. In DNA, the CDR3 is TGTGCCAGCATCTCTAGCGACCCGGTCTCCTGGACTTACGAGCAGTACGTC. This translates into CASISSDPVSWTYEQYV.

This clone was observed at least ten times. The chain is built from TRBV28 and TRBJ1-3; D is ambiguous. The CDR3 extends over 14 amino acids. The V gene lost 2 bases and the J gene lost 1 base, with 6 bases spanning the gap. Germline CDR1 MDHEN, CDR2 SYDVKM. DNA of the CDR3: TGTGCCAGCAGTTTAGTGGGTTCTGGAAACACCATATATTTT. Protein: CASSLVGSGNTIYF.

This clone was counted many times. The chain uses TRBV6-4 and TRBJ2-1, with unresolved D. This CDR3 has 13 amino acids. Trimming left V 0 bases short and J 9 bases short, with 9 bases between. CDR1 MRHNA and CDR2 SNTAGT come from the germline V gene. The CDR3 here is CASSDSTTSEQFF. The DNA for the CDR3 is TGTGCCAGCAGTGACTCCACAACTTCTGAGCAGTTCTTC.

This clone showed up many times. The V gene is TRBV13, the J gene TRBJ2-3; D is ambiguous. The germline gives CDR1 PRHDT, CDR2 FYEKMQ (reference sequence). The CDR3 spans 16 residues. V lost 5 bases and J 1 base, leaving 16 bases between the germline ends. CDR3: CASSPQRRGGTDTQYF. CDR3 bases: TGTGCCAGCAGCCCACAACGGAGAGGCGGCACAGATACGCAGTATTTT.

This clone appeared many times. The chain is built from TRBV5-1 and TRBJ1-1; 11 bases map to TRBD1. Germline CDR1 reads SGHRS; CDR2 reads YFSETQ. The CDR3 runs to 16 residues. The ends lost 1 base at V and 6 bases at J; junction bases unmatched: 8. CDR3 sequence reads: CASSLPFGQGAAEAFF. The CDR3 DNA sequence: TGCGCCAGCAGCTTGCCCTTCGGACAGGGGGCCGCTGAAGCTTTCTTT.

This clone was seen repeatedly, ten times or more. This chain connects TRBV24-1 to TRBJ2-1; 9 bases map to TRBD1. The V and J ends lost 2 bases and 9 bases, in that order; junction bases with no gene match: 4. This CDR3 has 14 amino acids. Germline CDR1 reads KGHDR; CDR2 reads SFDVKD. The CDR3 reads CATSDSETGGEQFF. The CDR3 bases are TGTGCCACCAGTGATTCGGAGACAGGGGGTGAGCAGTTCTTC.

The table lists this clone with many counts. The genes are TRBV6-1 and TRBJ2-7; 8 nucleotides align to TRBD1. CDR1 and CDR2 from the germline V gene are MNHNS and SASEGT. The CDR3 length is 15 residues. With 1 base clipped from V and 2 bases from J, the junction kept 4 bases outside the gene matches. The chain's CDR3 is CASSEVPDRAYEQYV. The CDR3 bases are TGTGCCAGCAGTGAAGTTCCGGACAGGGCCTACGAGCAGTACGTC.

This clone was counted ten times or more. Other DNA sequences in this specimen translate into the identical CDR3. The chain combines TRBV15 with TRBJ2-3; D remains ambiguous. The length of the CDR3 is 13 residues. Germline CDR1 is LNHNV and CDR2 is YYDKDF (reference sequence). V was clipped by 0 bases and J by 3 bases, with 4 bases between them. The chain's CDR3 is CATSRDVTDTQYF. The DNA for the CDR3 is TGTGCCACCAGCAGAGACGTGACAGATACGCAGTATTTT.